This TCR beta chain is from a study of CD8 T cells in Susac syndrome. A quantity of roughly 0.5 to 1 ug RNA underwent reverse transcription using random hexamers. Amplification of TCR beta CDR3 by immunoSEQ multiplex PCR spanned 54 Vbeta and 13 Jbeta. TCRdb reprocessed the immunoSEQ multiplex PCR reads via MiXCR and lists one record per CDR3 protein. The repertoire consists of some 120,000 distinct CDR3 sequences, with around 90% occurring once and the leading ten covering 0.11% to 0.15%. Trimming left V 8 bases short and J 1 base short, with 14 bases between. The CDR3 contains 14 residues. Germline values: CDR1 SNHLY, CDR2 FYNNEI.

Sequenced sample: CD4+ T cells from PBMCs. The rearrangement links TRBV2 to TRBJ1-1; possible D gene TRBD1, 6 bases. The clonotype comes from a human donor in good health. CDR3 DNA sequence: TGTGCCAGCCTGACCCCGGGGGCGAACACTGAAGCTTTCTTT. Translated: CASLTPGANTEAFF.